This T cell receptor (beta chain) comes out of a study of regulatory T cells in long-lasting Graves disease. Whole-study results and caveats: The researchers studied only peripheral blood, not thyroid tissue. Preferential use of TRBV28, TRBJ1-2 and TRBJ2-5 was seen in persistent disease.

Turning to this clonotype: What it binds is not known.

Arm-PCR of CDR3 regions with iRepertoire HTBI primers generated TCR beta libraries. TCRdb re-derived calls from the multiplex PCR reads in MiXCR, one entry per CDR3 protein. The sample comprises approximately 290,000 distinct CDR3 sequences, under 25% of which are singletons, and roughly three fifths rests with the top ten. Trimming took 8 bases from V and 2 from J; bases not matched to a gene: 12. The germline gives CDR1 WNHNN, CDR2 SYGVQD (reference sequence). The CDR3 extends over 16 amino acids. The time point is: persistent/refractory GD, antithyroid drugs over 5 years with positive TRAb. Isolated PBMC RNA provided the starting material for the TCR library. EDTA tubes held roughly 9.2 milliliters of peripheral blood from each patient.

The rearrangement links TRBV10-1 to TRBJ1-5, with TRBD1 matching over 7 bases. The sequenced sample was peripheral blood mononuclear cells (PBMCs), obtained when the disease was refractory, from a patient treated with antithyroid drugs. This TCR was recovered from a female donor with Graves disease. The CDR3 reads CASHRGSLMGNQPQHF. CDR3 coding DNA: TGCGCCAGCCACAGGGGATCCCTTATGGGCAATCAGCCCCAGCATTTT.